This T cell receptor beta chain was identified in a study of tumor and adjacent non-tumor tissue in lung cancer. In the study overall: Aged about 30 to 76 years, patients included 10 men and 5 women with stage I to III disease.

A modified ARM-PCR protocol with three rounds of nested PCR amplified TCRbeta. One entry per CDR3 protein, called by TCRdb with MiXCR from the multiplex PCR reads. The table lists tens of thousands of distinct CDR3 sequences, around 73% of them singletons. This sample's RNA came from whole unsorted tissue. CDR1 is SGHAT and CDR2 is FQDESV in the germline V gene (reference sequence). The CDR3 spans 11 residues. V was cut by 6 bases and J by 8 bases, with 8 bases left in between. Input material: lung tumor tissue. V and J are TRBV11-1 and TRBJ2-1; a weak D match, TRBD2 (5 bases). The TCR originated in a man aged 60-69 years with non-small cell lung cancer. The CDR3 nucleotides read TGTGCCAGCAGTGATAGCGATGAGCAGTTCTTC. The encoded protein is CASSDSDEQFF.